The 27 T cell receptor beta chains reported below all come from one sample, sequenced in a study of T cell repertoires in cytomegalovirus infection (dated by TCRdb to between 2018 and 2021). For sequencing, an Illumina HiSeq 1500 was employed. TCRdb ran its own pipeline on the public reads, namely fastp trimming at Q25 and MiXCR clone calling, and kept in-frame beta chains. Rows are unified per CDR3 protein, each entry keeping the most common DNA and genes. This sample holds some 560,000 distinct CDR3 sequences; roughly 42% were observed only once. The ten largest clonotypes hold around 46% of the sample. These receptors have no known antigen. The sample's treatment or condition label is to be understood as: in vitro stimulation with specific CMV peptide epitopes to enrich CMV-specific T cells. Sequenced material: cultured PBMCs, taken from culture after CMV antigen stimulation. The receptors here all came from a human donor in good health (CMV status not recorded). Some clones in this sample may be carry-over from other donors' samples.

This clonotype occurred once. The chain employs TRBV7-9 and TRBJ2-1; D gene unclear. This CDR3 spans 15 amino acids. Germline loops: CDR1 SEHNR, CDR2 FQNEAQ (reference sequence). Deletions cut 1 base from V and 5 bases from J, with 12 bases between. The CDR3 coding sequence is TGTGCCAGCAGCTTAGGGTCGGGTAGGCACAATGAGCAGTTCTTC. It specifies CASSLGSGRHNEQFF.

This clonotype was detected a few times. J is TRBJ2-3 and V is TRBV7-2; D might be TRBD1 or TRBD2, each matching 5 bases. The CDR3 has 14 amino acids. Germline V lookup: CDR1 SGHTA, CDR2 FQGNSA. With 5 bases removed from V and 7 bases from J, the gap between germline ends came to 16 bases. The CDR3 here is CASSQGVPPNTQYF. The CDR3 bases are TGTGCCAGCAGCCAGGGAGTGCCCCCGAATACGCAGTATTTT. Drawing the rest from reference TRBV7-2 and TRBJ2-3, the complete variable domain is GAGVSQSPSNKVTEKGKDVELRCDPISGHTALYWYRQSLGQGLEFLIYFQGNSAPDKSGLPSDRFSAERTGGSVSTLTIQRTQQEDSAVYLCASSQGVPPNTQYFGPGTRLTVL.

J is TRBJ2-7 and V is TRBV6-1; 7 nucleotides agree with TRBD1. This CDR3 is 15 amino acids long. With 6 bases clipped from V and 0 bases from J, the junction kept 8 bases outside the gene matches. Germline assignment: CDR1 MNHNS and CDR2 SASEGT. Written as DNA, the CDR3 is TGTGCCAGCAGGACGACAGGGTTGGGCTCCTACGAGCAGTACTTC. Protein product: CASRTTGLGSYEQYF.

The J gene is TRBJ2-1, the V gene TRBV7-8; 8 bases map to TRBD2. V gave up 9 bases and J gave up 4 bases; unmatched junction bases: 8. Germline assignment: CDR1 SGHVS and CDR2 FQNEAQ. CDR3 length: 14 residues. CDR3 in DNA: TGTGCCAGTGGTGGACTAGCATTGTACAATGAGCAGTTCTTC. Its protein product is CASGGLALYNEQFF.

J is TRBJ1-2 and V is TRBV7-9; no reliable D call. Germline CDR1 is SEHNR and CDR2 is FQNEAQ (reference sequence). The CDR3 has 15 amino acids. Trimming left V 5 bases short and J 0 bases short, with 13 bases between. CDR3 in DNA: TGTGCCAGCAGCCCTCTAGAGAGACCTAACTATGGCTACACCTTC. As protein: CASSPLERPNYGYTF.

The V and J genes are TRBV24-1 and TRBJ2-1; D is ambiguous. Germline loops: CDR1 KGHDR, CDR2 SFDVKD. V lost 4 bases and J lost 10, with 10 bases in between. The CDR3 runs 12 residues. The CDR3 coding sequence is TGTGCCACCAGTGAACAGTTTAGCGAGCAGTTCTTC. Amino acids: CATSEQFSEQFF.

The chain recombines TRBV3-1 with TRBJ2-7; 10 bases agree with TRBD2. The CDR3 runs 15 residues. CDR1 and CDR2 (germline): LGHDT, YNNKEL (reference sequence). The trim removed 3 bases at V and 5 bases at J, leaving 7 bases unmatched. CDR3 coding DNA: TGTGCCAGCAGCCAGGGAGCGGGGGGGGTCAACGAGCAGTACTTC. Amino acids: CASSQGAGGVNEQYF.

V gene TRBV19 combines with J gene TRBJ2-6; D remains ambiguous. Germline CDR1 is LNHDA and CDR2 is SQIVND (reference sequence). V was clipped by 4 bases and J by 0 bases, with 10 bases between them. There are 16 residues in the CDR3. CDR3 sequence: CASSRNSDSGANVLTF. The DNA for the CDR3 is TGTGCCAGTAGTAGAAACTCAGACTCTGGGGCCAACGTCCTGACTTTC.

The chain links TRBV12-3 or TRBV12-4 to TRBJ2-7; 13 bases line up with TRBD2. This CDR3 is built from 16 residues. V shed 5 bases, J shed 0 bases, and the junction held 4 bases outside the gene matches. In nucleotides, the CDR3 is TGTGCCAGCAGTACCGGACTAGCGGGAGTCTCCTACGAGCAGTACTTC. This gives the protein CASSTGLAGVSYEQYF.

This clonotype came up a few times. The rearrangement joins TRBV7-2 to TRBJ2-3, with 9 bases fitting TRBD2. Germline trimming cut 1 base from V and 7 bases from J; bases unmatched to any gene: 6. CDR3 size: 15 residues. The V gene's germline CDR1 is SGHTA and CDR2 FQGNSA. CDR3 bases: TGTGCCAGCAGCTTAGACGGGACTAGCCTTAATACGCAGTATTTT. Amino acid sequence: CASSLDGTSLNTQYF.

The CDR3 sequence is CASSLLSLAGGQETQYF. The CDR3 nucleotides are TGTGCCAGCAGCTTGCTATCGCTAGCGGGGGGGCAGGAGACCCAGTACTTC. The chain carries TRBV5-6 and TRBJ2-5; TRBD2 aligns across 12 bases. Germline V gene data show CDR1 as SGHDT and CDR2 as YYEEEE. The CDR3 is 17 amino acids. V was clipped by 1 base and J by 5 bases; unmatched bases: 9.

The rearrangement uses TRBV7-2 and TRBJ2-3; D possibly corresponds to TRBD2 (7 bases). V shed 1 base and J shed 3 bases, with 14 bases lying between them. Germline V gene sequence: CDR1 SGHTA, CDR2 FQGNSA. CDR3 length: 16 amino acids. CDR3 in DNA: TGTGCCAGCAGCTTAGGGGGGCTAGCGGCAACAGATACGCAGTATTTT. Encoded protein: CASSLGGLAATDTQYF.

The chain recombines TRBV2 with TRBJ2-1; TRBD2 matches at 7 bases. The germline V gene has CDR1 SNHLY and CDR2 FYNNEI. CDR3 length: 11 residues. After removal of 7 bases from V and 14 bases from J, the junction contained 8 bases not matched to a gene. CDR3: CASKVSGREFF. The CDR3 DNA sequence: TGTGCCAGCAAAGTGAGTGGGAGGGAGTTCTTC.

This rearrangement joins TRBV27 to TRBJ1-6, with TRBD1 matching over 8 bases. With 3 bases clipped from V and 8 bases from J, the junction kept 6 bases outside the gene matches. This CDR3 spans 15 amino acids. The germline gives CDR1 MNHEY, CDR2 SMNVEV (reference sequence). CDR3 loop: CASSFTGGFHSPLHF. For the CDR3, the DNA is TGTGCCAGCAGTTTCACAGGGGGGTTCCATTCACCCCTCCACTTT.

V usage is TRBV11-2 and J usage is TRBJ2-1; D call uncertain. V lost 2 bases and J 6 bases, leaving 11 bases between the germline ends. The CDR3 consists of 14 residues. The germline V gene has CDR1 SGHAT and CDR2 FQNNGV. The CDR3 region has the DNA TGTGCCAGCAGCTTACACCGGGCACCCAATGAGCAGTTCTTC. The encoded protein is CASSLHRAPNEQFF.

This clonotype was seen a handful of times. The chain couples TRBV6-6 to TRBJ2-5; D tentatively fits TRBD1 or TRBD2 (5 bases each). Trimming left V 5 bases short and J 5 bases short, with 12 bases between. Looked up from germline, CDR1 is MNHNY and CDR2 is SVGAGI (reference sequence). The CDR3 runs 13 residues. The CDR3 nucleotides are TGTGCCAGCAGTGCATATCGGGGCGAGACCCAGTACTTC. Its translation is CASSAYRGETQYF.

This clonotype was counted only a few times. The chain employs TRBV7-2 and TRBJ2-4; no reliable D call. V lost 4 bases to trimming and J lost 0 bases, with 13 bases between them. The CDR3 spans 16 residues. The V gene's germline CDR1 is SGHTA and CDR2 FQGNSA. The CDR3 is CASSSDETLAKNIQYF. The CDR3 DNA follows: TGTGCCAGCAGCTCGGACGAGACCTTAGCCAAAAACATTCAGTACTTC.

This chain connects TRBV10-3 to TRBJ1-1; D gene unclear. V lost 4 bases and J lost 1, with 10 bases in between. This CDR3 is 14 amino acids long. Germline values: CDR1 ENHRY, CDR2 SYGVKD. The CDR3 loop reads CAISGFEGNTEAFF. CDR3 sequence (DNA): TGTGCCATCAGTGGGTTCGAGGGGAACACTGAAGCTTTCTTT.

This chain connects TRBV12-3 or TRBV12-4 to TRBJ2-5, with D possibly TRBD2 on 6 matching bases. V was clipped by 3 bases and J by 2 bases, with 10 bases between them. The CDR3 sequence is 14 residues long. CDR3 loop: CASSFASGQETQYF. The CDR3 coding sequence is TGTGCCAGCAGTTTTGCCAGCGGGCAAGAGACCCAGTACTTC.

This sequence joins TRBV9 and TRBJ2-1; D call uncertain. V was pared by 0 bases and J by 6 bases, with 7 bases between. This CDR3 is built from 13 residues. CDR1 SGDLS and CDR2 YYNGEE come from the germline V gene. The CDR3 coding sequence is TGTGCCAGCAGCGTAGGGACGCGCAATGAGCAGTTCTTC. It yields the protein CASSVGTRNEQFF. Using reference TRBV9 and TRBJ2-1 for the parts outside the CDR3, the full variable domain is DSGVTQTPKHLITATGQRVTLRCSPRSGDLSVYWYQQSLDQGLQFLIQYYNGEERAKGNILERFSAQQFPDLHSELNLSSLELGDSALYFCASSVGTRNEQFFGPGTRLTVL.

CDR3 coding DNA: TGTGCCAGCAGTTTCCTCGGACAGGGACAGGTGAACACTGAAGCTTTCTTT. As protein: CASSFLGQGQVNTEAFF. The chain employs TRBV28 and TRBJ1-1, with TRBD1 identical over 8 bases. V lost 3 bases and J lost 0; bases outside the gene matches: 9. The CDR3 is 17 residues long. In germline, CDR1 is MDHEN, CDR2 SYDVKM.

The sample holds a few counts of this clonotype. V usage is TRBV12-3 or TRBV12-4 and J usage is TRBJ1-1, with no clear D. There are 12 residues in the CDR3. V dropped 3 bases and J dropped 8 bases, with 10 bases sitting between them. The CDR3 DNA sequence: TGTGCCAGCAGTTTTCGGGAACTGGAAGCTTTCTTT. As protein: CASSFRELEAFF.

The rearrangement uses TRBV7-4 and TRBJ1-2; D is perhaps TRBD1 (6 bases). Germline V gene sequence: CDR1 SGHVT, CDR2 SQSDAQ. V was clipped by 5 bases and J by 10 bases, with 14 bases between them. This CDR3 has 12 amino acids. The CDR3 coding sequence is TGTGCCAGCAGCAGAGACAGGACCGACTACACCTTC. Translated: CASSRDRTDYTF.

This clonotype occurred a few times. This rearrangement joins TRBV7-6 to TRBJ1-1; D is uncertain. This CDR3 has 15 amino acids. V was pared by 2 bases and J by 3 bases, with 13 bases between. The germline gives CDR1 SGHVS, CDR2 FNYEAQ. CDR3 coding DNA: TGTGCCAGCAGCTTAAACCCCGTTAGGTACACTGAAGCTTTCTTT. It encodes CASSLNPVRYTEAFF.

V usage is TRBV7-8 and J usage is TRBJ2-1, with D possibly being TRBD1 or TRBD2 (6 bases each). The CDR3 sequence is 17 residues long. Germline V gene lookup returns CDR1 SGHVS and CDR2 FQNEAQ. V was trimmed by 5 bases and J by 9 bases, leaving 26 bases between them. The CDR3 here is CASSPASGALQSFEQFF. The DNA for the CDR3 is TGTGCCAGCAGCCCGGCCTCGGGGGCCCTACAGTCCTTTGAGCAGTTCTTC.

The chain is built from TRBV19 and TRBJ2-7; no clear D gene. CDR3 length: 14 residues. Trimming removed 7 bases from V and 0 bases from J, with 13 bases in between. The germline CDR1 and CDR2 sequences are LNHDA and SQIVND (reference sequence). In nucleotides, the CDR3 is TGTGCCAGTAAAGGTATGGCCCACTCCTACGAGCAGTACTTC. It specifies CASKGMAHSYEQYF.

Ten or more counts support this clonotype. This rearrangement joins TRBV12-3 or TRBV12-4 to TRBJ1-4; possible D gene TRBD1, 6 bases. There are 14 residues in the CDR3. The ends were cut back, 3 bases at V and 5 bases at J, with 10 bases in the middle. The CDR3 nucleotides are TGTGCCAGCAGTTTGGTACAGGGCAATGAAAAACTGTTTTTT. Translated: CASSLVQGNEKLFF.